This T cell receptor (beta chain) was profiled in a study of cytomegalovirus exposure and HLA in healthy donors. Study-wide context: Inside one of the first data releases sat 85 million or so unique TCRs taken from HLA-typed donors. When roughly 420 donors were genotyped, approximately 81% of them were found to fall in the Caucasian-associated ancestry cluster. Findings and caveats of the study: The study listed about 150 cytomegalovirus-associated TCR beta chains.

The V gene end was trimmed by 5 bases and the J gene end by 5 bases; junction bases not matched to a gene: 11. The CDR3 spans 15 residues. The germline CDR1 and CDR2 sequences are SGHAT and FQNNGV. The PCR contained 60 Vbeta and 13 Jbeta primers. Assay: immunoSEQ multiplex PCR; the TCRdb copy retains only in-frame clones and omits some. The sample holds about 150,000 clones, over 60% seen once. With respect to this clone: Its antigen remains unidentified.

The sequenced material came from PBMCs. This TCR was recovered from a woman aged 25-40 years in good health and CMV-seronegative. V is TRBV11-2 and J is TRBJ1-2, with 7 bases that match TRBD1. The CDR3, as DNA: TGTGCCAGCAGCCCCATGGACAGGCTCTCGTATGGCTACACCTTC. It codes for CASSPMDRLSYGYTF.